This T cell receptor beta chain originates from a study of cytomegalovirus exposure and HLA in healthy donors. In the study overall: Of over 350 genotyped donors, around 80% grouped in the Caucasian-associated ancestry cluster.

Notes on the study in general: Cytomegalovirus-associated status was assigned to approximately 160 TCR beta chains.

The PCR contained 60 Vbeta and 13 Jbeta primers. Sequenced by immunoSEQ multiplex PCR; TCRdb stores in-frame clones only, minus some. The sample yields approximately 160,000 clones, around 80% seen once. Germline V CDR1 and CDR2: SGHNT, YYREEE (reference sequence). V lost 0 bases, J lost 1 base, and 19 bases lay in between. This CDR3 comprises 18 residues. With respect to this clone: What it recognizes is unknown.

Sequenced input: PBMCs. V and J are TRBV5-4 and TRBJ2-5, with D possibly matching TRBD2 (7 bases). The source of this sequence is a male donor in good health and CMV-seronegative. The CDR3 nucleotides read TGTGCCAGCAGCTTGGCTTTTGGGGGGGCCTTCTCCCAAGAGACCCAGTACTTC. Its protein product is CASSLAFGGAFSQETQYF. The full variable domain, rest sourced from reference TRBV5-4 and TRBJ2-5, is ETGVTQSPTHLIKTRGQQVTLRCSSQSGHNTVSWYQQALGQGPQFIFQYYREEENGRGNFPPRFSGLQFPNYSSELNVNALELDDSALYLCASSLAFGGAFSQETQYFGPGTRLLVL.